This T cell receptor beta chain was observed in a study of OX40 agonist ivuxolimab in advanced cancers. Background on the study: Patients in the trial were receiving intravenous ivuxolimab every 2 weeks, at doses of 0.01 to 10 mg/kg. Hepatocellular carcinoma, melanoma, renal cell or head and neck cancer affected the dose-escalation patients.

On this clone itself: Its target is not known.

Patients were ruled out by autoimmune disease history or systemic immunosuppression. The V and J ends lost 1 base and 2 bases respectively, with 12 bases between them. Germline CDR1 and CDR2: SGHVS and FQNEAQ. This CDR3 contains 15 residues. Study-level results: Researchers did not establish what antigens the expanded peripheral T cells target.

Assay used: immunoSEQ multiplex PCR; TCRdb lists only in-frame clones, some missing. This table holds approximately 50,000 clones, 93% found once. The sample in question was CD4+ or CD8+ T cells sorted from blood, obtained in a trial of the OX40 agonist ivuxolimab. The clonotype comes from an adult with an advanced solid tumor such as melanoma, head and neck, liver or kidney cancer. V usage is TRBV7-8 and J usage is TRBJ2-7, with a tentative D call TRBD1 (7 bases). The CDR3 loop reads CASSLDRGTAYEQYF. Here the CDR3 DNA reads TGTGCCAGCAGCTTAGATCGCGGGACAGCCTACGAGCAGTACTTC.